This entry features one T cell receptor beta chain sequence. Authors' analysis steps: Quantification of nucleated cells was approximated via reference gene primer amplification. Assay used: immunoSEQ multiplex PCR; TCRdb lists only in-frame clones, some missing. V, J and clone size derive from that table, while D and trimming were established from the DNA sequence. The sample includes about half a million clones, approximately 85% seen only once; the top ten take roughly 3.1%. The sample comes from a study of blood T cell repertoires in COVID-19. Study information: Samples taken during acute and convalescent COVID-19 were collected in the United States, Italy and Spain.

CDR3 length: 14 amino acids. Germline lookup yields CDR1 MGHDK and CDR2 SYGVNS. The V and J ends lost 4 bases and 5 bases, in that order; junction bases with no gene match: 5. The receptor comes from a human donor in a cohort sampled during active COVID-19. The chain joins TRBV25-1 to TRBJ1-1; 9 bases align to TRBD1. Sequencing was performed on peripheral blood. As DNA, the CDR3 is TGTGCCAGCAGTGGGCGACAGGGGGGGACTGAAGCTTTCTTT. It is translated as CASSGRQGGTEAFF.